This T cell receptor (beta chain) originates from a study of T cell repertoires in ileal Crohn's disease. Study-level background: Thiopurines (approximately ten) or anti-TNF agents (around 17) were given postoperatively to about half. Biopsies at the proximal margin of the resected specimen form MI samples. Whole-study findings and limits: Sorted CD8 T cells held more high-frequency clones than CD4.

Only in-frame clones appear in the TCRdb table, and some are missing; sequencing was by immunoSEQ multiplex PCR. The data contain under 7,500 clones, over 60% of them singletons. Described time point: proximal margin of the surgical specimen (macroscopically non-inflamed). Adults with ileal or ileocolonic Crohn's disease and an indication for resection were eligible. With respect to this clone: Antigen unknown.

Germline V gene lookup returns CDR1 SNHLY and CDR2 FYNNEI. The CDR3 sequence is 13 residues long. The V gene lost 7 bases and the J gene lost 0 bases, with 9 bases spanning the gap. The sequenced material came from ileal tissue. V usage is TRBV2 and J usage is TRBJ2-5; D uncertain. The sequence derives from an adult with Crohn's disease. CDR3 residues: CASKDGYQETQYF. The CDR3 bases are TGTGCCAGCAAAGACGGTTACCAAGAGACCCAGTACTTC. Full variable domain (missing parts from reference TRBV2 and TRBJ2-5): EPEVTQTPSHQVTQMGQEVILRCVPISNHLYFYWYRQILGQKVEFLVSFYNNEISEKSEIFDDQFSVERPDGSNFTLKIRSTKLEDSAMYFCASKDGYQETQYFGPGTRLLVL.